This paragraph reports one TCR beta chain. The antigen remains undetermined. TCRdb used MiXCR to reprocess the RT-PCR reads, holding one entry per CDR3 protein. The sample holds around 480,000 distinct CDR3 sequences, roughly 11% seen once. Germline V gene sequence: CDR1 LGHNA, CDR2 YSLEER. J gave up 3 bases and V 0 bases, and 7 bases lay outside the gene matches. The CDR3 is made up of 16 amino acids. The sample is drawn from a study of response to subunit inactivated influenza vaccine. Overall study findings and caveats: The study's authors posited that every seasonal influenza vaccination enlists few new T cells.

This TCR was sampled from a man aged 45-60 years who received an inactivated influenza vaccine. The input for sequencing was PBMCs from blood, taken about 40 days after vaccination. V gene TRBV4-3 combines with J gene TRBJ2-7, with 8 bases identical to TRBD1. CDR3 loop: CASSQDWWTGSYEQYF. The CDR3 DNA reads TGCGCCAGCAGCCAAGATTGGTGGACAGGGAGCTACGAGCAGTACTTC.